One TCR beta chain is described in this entry. This clonotype was recorded a few times. No antigen is known for it. Base qualities are missing; no much larger clone stands one base away. Genomic DNA served as template for TCR beta VDJ combination and CDR3 sequence profiling. An Illumina HiSeq 2000 was the platform used for TCR repertoire sequencing. The paper's processing steps were these. Repertoires were assessed using TRBV/TRBJ rearrangement plots, CDR3 size and DJ length profiles, and Simpson's diversity index. Whichever DNA sequence was most abundant in the deep sequencing data was defined as the immunodominant clone. CDR3 amino acid sequences were screened for sharing across subjects and were compared with published repertoires and the VDJdb database. TCRdb redid the processing of the public reads, applying fastp at Q25 and MiXCR, and retained in-frame beta chains. Every CDR3 protein is listed once, alongside the most common genes and DNA of its rows. Clone size and V and J calls follow TCRdb, not the original study. The sample includes under 350,000 distinct CDR3 sequences, with approximately 58% observed a single time. The ten top clones hold roughly 1.3% of the sample.

Including the terminal cysteine and phenylalanine, the CDR3 comprises 17 residues. Just the 51-base CDR3 DNA is kept, in frame starting at base 1. CDR1 and CDR2 (SGHRS, YFSETQ) derive from the germline V gene. V is pruned by 1 base and J by 6 bases, leaving 12 bases of the junction without a gene match. Flow cytometry had shown CD8+CD57+ cell expansion in the patients selected for sequencing. Every patient had severe acquired aplastic anemia, diagnosed using the International Study of Aplastic Anemia and Agranulocytosis and Camitta criteria. Patients had received no therapy at the time of blood sampling. In the study, sorted CD4+ and CD8+ blood T cells from patients with severe aplastic anemia and from healthy subjects underwent deep sequencing of TCR repertoires. In the USA, patient enrollment took place under clinicaltrials.gov protocols 00001620, 01623167, 00001397, 00071045, 00081523 and 00961064. Ficoll-Paque density gradient centrifugation was used to isolate peripheral blood mononuclear cells. Before DNA was extracted, CD4+ and CD8+ T cells were sorted using either FACS or magnetic beads.

This sample is drawn from a study of CD8+CD57+ T cells in acquired aplastic anemia (dated by TCRdb to the late 2010s). Describing the broader study: DNA extracted from sorted CD4+ and CD8+ cells had a mean of roughly 3.4 ug, with a range of roughly 0.17 to 30 ug. CD8+CD57+ expansion was defined as frequency above the mean frequency observed in healthy subjects.

The full study reports these points: CD8+ Simpson's diversity did not differ significantly between patients and healthy controls (P=0.060). Around 30 CD8+ CDR3 sequences were found in both patients and controls but appeared to be highly expressed in patients and within the immunodominant clones of the patients.

This receptor chain uses TRBV5-1 and TRBJ2-4; 8 nucleotides in the junction match TRBD1. Sample: sorted CD4+, CD8+, or CD8+CD57+ T cells (not recorded which) from PBMCs. The sequence was obtained from a human donor with aplastic anemia. Here is the DNA: TGCGCCAGCAGCTTGACCGGGACAGGTAGGCCTGGAAACATTCAGTACTTC. The translation is CASSLTGTGRPGNIQYF.